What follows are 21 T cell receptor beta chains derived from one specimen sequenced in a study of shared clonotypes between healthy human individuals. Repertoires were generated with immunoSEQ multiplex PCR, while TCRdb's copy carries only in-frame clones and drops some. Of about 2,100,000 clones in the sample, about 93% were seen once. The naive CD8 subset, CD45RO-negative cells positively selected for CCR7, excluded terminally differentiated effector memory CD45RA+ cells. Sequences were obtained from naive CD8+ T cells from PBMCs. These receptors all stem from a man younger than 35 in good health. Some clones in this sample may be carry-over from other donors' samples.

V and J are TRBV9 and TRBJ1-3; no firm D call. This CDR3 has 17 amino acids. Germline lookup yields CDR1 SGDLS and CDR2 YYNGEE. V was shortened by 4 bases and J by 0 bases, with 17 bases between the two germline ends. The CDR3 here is CASSSSRDSVSGNTIYF. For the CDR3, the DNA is TGTGCCAGCAGCTCCAGTCGGGATTCCGTCTCTGGAAACACCATATATTTT.

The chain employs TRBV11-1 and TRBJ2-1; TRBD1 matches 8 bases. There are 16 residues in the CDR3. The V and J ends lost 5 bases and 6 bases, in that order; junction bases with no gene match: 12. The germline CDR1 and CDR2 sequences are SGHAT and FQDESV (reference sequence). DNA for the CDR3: TGTGCCAGCAGCGACCGACAGGGGATCAAGTTCAATGAGCAGTTCTTC. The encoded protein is CASSDRQGIKFNEQFF.

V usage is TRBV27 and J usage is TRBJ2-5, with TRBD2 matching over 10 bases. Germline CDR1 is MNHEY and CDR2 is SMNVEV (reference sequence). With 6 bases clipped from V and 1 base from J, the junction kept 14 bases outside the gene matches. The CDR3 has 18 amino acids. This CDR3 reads CASSSRLAGVGFQETQYF. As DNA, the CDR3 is TGTGCCAGCAGCTCGAGGCTAGCGGGAGTGGGATTCCAAGAGACCCAGTACTTC.

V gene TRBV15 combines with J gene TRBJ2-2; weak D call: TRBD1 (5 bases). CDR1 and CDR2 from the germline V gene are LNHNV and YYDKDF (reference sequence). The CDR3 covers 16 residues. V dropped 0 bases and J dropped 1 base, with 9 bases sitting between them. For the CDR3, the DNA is TGTGCCACCAGCAGAGATTGGCAGGGGAACACCGGGGAGCTGTTTTTT. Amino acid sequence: CATSRDWQGNTGELFF.

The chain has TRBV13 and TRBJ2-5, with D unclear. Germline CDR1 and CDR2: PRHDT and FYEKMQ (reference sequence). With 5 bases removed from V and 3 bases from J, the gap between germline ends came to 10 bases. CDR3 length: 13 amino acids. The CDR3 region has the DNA TGTGCCAGCAGCCGGAGTAGGGAAGAGACCCAGTACTTC. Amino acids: CASSRSREETQYF. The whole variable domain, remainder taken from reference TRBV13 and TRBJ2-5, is AAGVIQSPRHLIKEKRETATLKCYPIPRHDTVYWYQQGPGQDPQFLISFYEKMQSDKGSIPDRFSAQQFSDYHSELNMSSLELGDSALYFCASSRSREETQYFGPGTRLLVL.

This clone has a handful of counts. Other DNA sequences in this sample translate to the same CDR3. CDR3 amino acids: CSVVPNTGELFF. The CDR3 nucleotides are TGCAGCGTTGTACCGAACACCGGGGAGCTGTTTTTT. The V gene is TRBV29-1, the J gene TRBJ2-2; unclear D gene. CDR3 length: 12 residues. Germline V gene data show CDR1 as SQVTM and CDR2 as ANQGSEA. V was cut by 4 bases and J by 0 bases, with 3 bases left in between.

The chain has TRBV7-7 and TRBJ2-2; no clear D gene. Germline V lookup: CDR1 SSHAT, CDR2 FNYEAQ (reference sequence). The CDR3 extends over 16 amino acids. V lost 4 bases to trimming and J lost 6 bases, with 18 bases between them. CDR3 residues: CASSSHFPRVAGELFF. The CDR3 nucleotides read TGTGCCAGCAGCTCCCATTTTCCTCGTGTGGCCGGGGAGCTGTTTTTT.

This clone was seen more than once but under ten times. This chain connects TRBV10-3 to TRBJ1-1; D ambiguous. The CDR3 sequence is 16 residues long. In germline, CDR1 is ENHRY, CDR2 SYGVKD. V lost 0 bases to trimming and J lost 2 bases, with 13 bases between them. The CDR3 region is CAISESTEAVNTEAFF. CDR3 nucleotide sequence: TGTGCCATCAGTGAGTCGACGGAGGCAGTTAACACTGAAGCTTTCTTT.

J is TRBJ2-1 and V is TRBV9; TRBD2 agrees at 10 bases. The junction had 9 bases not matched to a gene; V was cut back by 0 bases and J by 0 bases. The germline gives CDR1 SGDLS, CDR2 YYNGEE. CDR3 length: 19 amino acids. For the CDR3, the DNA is TGTGCCAGCAGCGTAGCGGTTAGCGGGAGGCTGAGCTCCTACAATGAGCAGTTCTTC. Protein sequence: CASSVAVSGRLSSYNEQFF.

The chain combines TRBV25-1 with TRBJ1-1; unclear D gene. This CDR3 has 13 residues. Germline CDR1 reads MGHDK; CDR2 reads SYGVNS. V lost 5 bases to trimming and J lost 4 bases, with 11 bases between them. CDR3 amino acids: CASSLDAGTEAFF. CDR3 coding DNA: TGTGCCAGCAGTCTGGACGCGGGCACTGAAGCTTTCTTT.

The CDR3 loop reads CASSVRYQRGDTDTQYF. CDR3 bases: TGTGCCAGCAGCGTACGGTATCAGAGGGGTGACACAGATACGCAGTATTTT. V gene TRBV9 combines with J gene TRBJ2-3, with D perhaps TRBD1 or TRBD2 (5 bases each). Germline loops: CDR1 SGDLS, CDR2 YYNGEE. The CDR3 totals 17 residues. Trimming cost V 1 base and J 2 bases, with 17 bases left between them. The variable domain in full, with the rest retrieved from reference TRBV9 and TRBJ2-3, is DSGVTQTPKHLITATGQRVTLRCSPRSGDLSVYWYQQSLDQGLQFLIQYYNGEERAKGNILERFSAQQFPDLHSELNLSSLELGDSALYFCASSVRYQRGDTDTQYFGPGTRLTVL.

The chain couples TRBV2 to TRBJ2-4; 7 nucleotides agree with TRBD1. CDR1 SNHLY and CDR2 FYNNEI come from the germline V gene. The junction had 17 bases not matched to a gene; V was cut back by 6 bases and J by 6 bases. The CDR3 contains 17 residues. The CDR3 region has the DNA TGTGCCAGCAGCCTGCCGGGACAGCCTGCCCCGGGAAACATTCAGTACTTC. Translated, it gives CASSLPGQPAPGNIQYF.

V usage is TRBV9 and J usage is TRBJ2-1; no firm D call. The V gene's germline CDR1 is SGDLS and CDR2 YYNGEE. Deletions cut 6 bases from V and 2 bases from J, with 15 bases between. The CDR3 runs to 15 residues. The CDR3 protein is CASTSTPIAYNEQFF. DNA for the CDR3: TGTGCCAGCACCTCCACCCCGATCGCCTACAATGAGCAGTTCTTC.

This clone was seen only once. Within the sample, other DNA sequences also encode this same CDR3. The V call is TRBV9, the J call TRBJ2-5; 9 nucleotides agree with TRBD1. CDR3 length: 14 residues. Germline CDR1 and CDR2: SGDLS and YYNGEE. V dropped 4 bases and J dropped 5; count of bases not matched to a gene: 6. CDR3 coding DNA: TGTGCCAGCAGCTCACGGACAGGGGAGGAGACCCAGTACTTC. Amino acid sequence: CASSSRTGEETQYF.

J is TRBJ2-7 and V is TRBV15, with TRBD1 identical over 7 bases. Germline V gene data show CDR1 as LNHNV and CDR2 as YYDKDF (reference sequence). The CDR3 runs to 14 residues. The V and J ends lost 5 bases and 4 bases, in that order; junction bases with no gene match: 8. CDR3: CATSHTTGAYEQYF. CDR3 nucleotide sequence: TGTGCCACCAGCCACACAACAGGGGCGTACGAGCAGTACTTC.

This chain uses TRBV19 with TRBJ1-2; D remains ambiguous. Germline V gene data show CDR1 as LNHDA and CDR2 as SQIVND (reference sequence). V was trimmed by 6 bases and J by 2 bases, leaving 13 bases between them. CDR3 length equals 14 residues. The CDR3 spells CASSRGSANYGYTF. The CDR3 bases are TGTGCCAGTAGCCGAGGGTCGGCCAACTATGGCTACACCTTC. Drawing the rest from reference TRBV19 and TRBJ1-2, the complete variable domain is DGGITQSPKYLFRKEGQNVTLSCEQNLNHDAMYWYRQDPGQGLRLIYYSQIVNDFQKGDIAEGYSVSREKKESFPLTVTSAQKNPTAFYLCASSRGSANYGYTFGSGTRLTVV.

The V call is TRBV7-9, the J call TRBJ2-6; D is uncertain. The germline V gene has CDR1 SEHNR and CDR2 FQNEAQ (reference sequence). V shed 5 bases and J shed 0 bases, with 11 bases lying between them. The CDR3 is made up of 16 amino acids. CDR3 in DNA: TGTGCCAGCAGCGCGGACGGTGGCTCTGGGGCCAACGTCCTGACTTTC. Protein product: CASSADGGSGANVLTF. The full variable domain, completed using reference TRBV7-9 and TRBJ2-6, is DTGVSQNPRHKITKRGQNVTFRCDPISEHNRLYWYRQTLGQGPEFLTYFQNEAQLEKSRLLSDRFSAERPKGSFSTLEIQRTEQGDSAMYLCASSADGGSGANVLTFGAGSRLTVL.

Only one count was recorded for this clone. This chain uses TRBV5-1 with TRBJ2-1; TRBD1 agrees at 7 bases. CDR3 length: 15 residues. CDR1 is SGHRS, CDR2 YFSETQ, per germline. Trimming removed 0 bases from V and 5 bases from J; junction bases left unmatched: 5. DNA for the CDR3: TGCGCCAGCAGCTTGGAGGGACAGCCTAACAATGAGCAGTTCTTC. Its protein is CASSLEGQPNNEQFF.

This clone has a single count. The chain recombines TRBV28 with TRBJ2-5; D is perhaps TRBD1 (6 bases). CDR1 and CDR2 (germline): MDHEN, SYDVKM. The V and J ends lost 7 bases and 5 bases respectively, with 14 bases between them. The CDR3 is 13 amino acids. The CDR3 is CASIPRGWETQYF. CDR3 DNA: TGTGCCAGCATCCCCAGGGGCTGGGAGACCCAGTACTTC.

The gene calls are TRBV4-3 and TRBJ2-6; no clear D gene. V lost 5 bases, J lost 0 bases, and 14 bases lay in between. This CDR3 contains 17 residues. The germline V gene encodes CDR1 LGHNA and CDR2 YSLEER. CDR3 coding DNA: TGCGCCAGCAGCTCCCGTCCCGAACCCTCTGGGGCCAACGTCCTGACTTTC. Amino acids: CASSSRPEPSGANVLTF.

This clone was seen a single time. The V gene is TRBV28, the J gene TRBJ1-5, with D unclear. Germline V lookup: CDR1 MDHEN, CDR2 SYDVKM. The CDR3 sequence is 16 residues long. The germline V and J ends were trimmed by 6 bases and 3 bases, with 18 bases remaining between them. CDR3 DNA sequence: TGTGCCAGCAGCCTCACCCGGGCGGTGGTCAATCAGCCCCAGCATTTT. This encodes CASSLTRAVVNQPQHF.